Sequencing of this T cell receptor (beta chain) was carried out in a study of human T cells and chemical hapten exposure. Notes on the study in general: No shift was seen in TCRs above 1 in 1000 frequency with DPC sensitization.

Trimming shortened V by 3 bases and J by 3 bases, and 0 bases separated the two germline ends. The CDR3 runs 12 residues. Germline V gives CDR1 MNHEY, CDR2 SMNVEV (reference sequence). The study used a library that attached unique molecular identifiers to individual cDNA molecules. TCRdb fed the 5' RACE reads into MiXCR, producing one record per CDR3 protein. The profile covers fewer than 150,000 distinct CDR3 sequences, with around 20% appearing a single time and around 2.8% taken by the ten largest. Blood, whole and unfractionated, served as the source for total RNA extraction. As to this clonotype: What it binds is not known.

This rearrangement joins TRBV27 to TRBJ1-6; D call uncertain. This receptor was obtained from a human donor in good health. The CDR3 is CASSFYNSPLHF. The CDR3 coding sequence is TGTGCCAGCAGTTTCTATAATTCACCCCTCCACTTT.